The 22 T cell receptor beta chains presented below share a single source sample, sequenced in a study of cytomegalovirus exposure and HLA in healthy donors. The PCR made use of 60 Vbeta and 13 Jbeta primers. Profiled with immunoSEQ multiplex PCR; TCRdb holds only in-frame clones, not every one. The sample includes over 150,000 clones, approximately 80% of them seen just once. Sequenced input: PBMCs. These TCRs come from a man younger than 35 in good health and CMV-seropositive.

This rearrangement joins TRBV11-1 to TRBJ2-7, with D tentatively TRBD1 (6 bases). Germline CDR1 SGHAT, CDR2 FQDESV (reference sequence). V lost 5 bases and J lost 3, with 8 bases in between. This CDR3 is built from 12 residues. The DNA of the CDR3 is TGTGCCAGCAGCCGAGGGGGCTACGAGCAGTACTTC. It specifies CASSRGGYEQYF.

This chain joins TRBV11-2 and TRBJ1-4, with D perhaps TRBD1 (5 bases). V was trimmed by 4 bases and J by 6 bases, leaving 12 bases between them. The germline V gene has CDR1 SGHAT and CDR2 FQNNGV. The CDR3 covers 14 residues. The CDR3 is CASSSQGLDEKLFF. The CDR3 coding sequence is TGTGCCAGCAGCTCGCAGGGATTGGATGAAAAACTGTTTTTT.

As regards this clone: The junction shows a germline mismatch at one end, possibly a read error. The rearrangement uses TRBV7-9 and TRBJ2-7; 11 bases agree with TRBD1. Per the germline V gene, CDR1 is SEHNR and CDR2 is FQNEAQ (reference sequence). This CDR3 has 17 amino acids. The CDR3 nucleotides are TGTTCCAGCAGCTCCCGGGACAGGGGGTTTTCCCTCTCCGAGCAGTACTTC. It codes for CSSSSRDRGFSLSEQYF. Full variable domain (remainder filled in from reference TRBV7-9 and TRBJ2-7): DTGVSQNPRHKITKRGQNVTFRCDPISEHNRLYWYRQTLGQGPEFLTYFQNEAQLEKSRLLSDRFSAERPKGSFSTLEIQRTEQGDSAMYLCSSSSRDRGFSLSEQYFGPGTRLTVT.

This clone appeared a few times. The chain carries TRBV6-5 and TRBJ1-5; D is perhaps TRBD1 (5 bases). Trimming pared 6 bases from V and 2 bases from J, leaving 14 bases between. This CDR3 region has 15 residues. Germline CDR1 and CDR2: MNHEY and SVGAGI. This CDR3 reads CASRRRGSGNQPQHF. In nucleotides, the CDR3 is TGTGCCAGCAGACGTCGGGGGTCGGGCAATCAGCCCCAGCATTTT.

V and J are TRBV6-5 and TRBJ2-5, with a weak D call TRBD1 (6 bases). This CDR3 spans 13 amino acids. Germline CDR1 MNHEY, CDR2 SVGAGI. The ends were cut back, 0 bases at V and 9 bases at J, with 11 bases in the middle. The CDR3 region is CASSYSWGLSQYF. The CDR3 region has the DNA TGTGCCAGCAGTTACTCATGGGGGCTGTCCCAGTACTTC.

This chain joins TRBV6-5 and TRBJ1-2; TRBD1 matches 7 bases. CDR1 MNHEY and CDR2 SVGAGI come from the germline V gene. CDR3 length: 12 residues. The junction had 2 bases not matched to a gene; V was cut back by 6 bases and J by 4 bases. The CDR3 here is CASSRQGYGYTF. The CDR3 nucleotides are TGTGCCAGCAGCCGACAGGGCTATGGCTACACCTTC.

The chain is built from TRBV5-6 and TRBJ1-1; possibly TRBD1 for D (6 bases). Germline CDR1 and CDR2: SGHDT and YYEEEE. Trimming stripped 2 bases from V and 2 bases from J, with 7 bases between. The CDR3 sequence is 13 residues long. The CDR3 bases are TGTGCCAGCAGCTTACAGGGAAACACTGAAGCTTTCTTT. Translated: CASSLQGNTEAFF.

This sequence joins TRBV11-2 and TRBJ2-3; 15 bases agree with TRBD2. J gave up 0 bases and V 5 bases, and 6 bases lay outside the gene matches. This CDR3 has 18 residues. The V gene's germline CDR1 is SGHAT and CDR2 FQNNGV. CDR3 sequence: CASSVGLAGGRSTDTQYF. The DNA of the CDR3 is TGTGCCAGCAGCGTAGGACTAGCGGGGGGGAGGAGCACAGATACGCAGTATTTT.

This CDR3 is CASSFGGRGTEAFF. In DNA, the CDR3 is TGTGCCAGCAGCTTTGGGGGCCGCGGAACTGAAGCTTTCTTT. The rearrangement uses TRBV5-6 and TRBJ1-1, with TRBD1 as a possible D gene (6 bases). With 2 bases removed from V and 5 bases from J, the gap between germline ends came to 13 bases. The germline gives CDR1 SGHDT, CDR2 YYEEEE. The CDR3 contains 14 residues.

The V gene is TRBV5-1, the J gene TRBJ2-7; 9 nucleotides agree with TRBD2. The length of the CDR3 is 14 residues. Losses at the gene ends were 6 bases for V and 0 bases for J; bases not matched to a gene: 4. Germline CDR1 and CDR2: SGHRS and YFSETQ. This CDR3 reads CASKERGASYEQYF. The CDR3 DNA follows: TGCGCCAGCAAGGAGCGGGGGGCCTCCTACGAGCAGTACTTC.

J is TRBJ2-1 and V is TRBV7-2; D remains ambiguous. In germline, CDR1 is SGHTA, CDR2 FQGNSA. Trimming pared 2 bases from V and 6 bases from J, leaving 8 bases between. CDR3 length: 13 residues. The CDR3 region has the DNA TGTGCCAGCAGCTTAATGGGCCTCAATGAGCAGTTCTTC. It encodes CASSLMGLNEQFF.

The chain employs TRBV19 and TRBJ1-6; the match to TRBD1 covers 9 bases. This CDR3 region has 15 residues. With V trimmed by 6 bases and J by 0 bases, 0 bases remained unmatched. Germline CDR1 LNHDA, CDR2 SQIVND (reference sequence). DNA of the CDR3: TGTGCCAGTAGGGACAGGGGCTCCTATAATTCACCCCTCCACTTT. Protein: CASRDRGSYNSPLHF.

Points on this clone: Additional DNA sequences in this sample encode the identical CDR3. This chain uses TRBV25-1 with TRBJ2-2, with 14 bases aligning to TRBD2. This CDR3 contains 18 residues. J lost 4 bases, V lost 3 bases, and 7 bases had no gene match. Per germline, CDR1 MGHDK and CDR2 SYGVNS. CDR3 sequence (DNA): TGTGCCAGCAGTGAGGGACTAGCGGGGGCCCCGGGCACCGGGGAGCTGTTTTTT. It specifies CASSEGLAGAPGTGELFF.

This clone was counted a single time. J is TRBJ2-3 and V is TRBV6-1, with a possible D match to TRBD2 (6 bases). The length of the CDR3 is 14 residues. Per germline, CDR1 MNHNS and CDR2 SASEGT. Between the trimmed V and J ends, which lost 3 bases and 5 bases, there was a span of 12 bases. CDR3 sequence (DNA): TGTGCCAGCAGTGAGCCCCGGGGAGGAGATACGCAGTATTTT. This codes for CASSEPRGGDTQYF.

This sequence joins TRBV6-5 and TRBJ1-1, with a tentative D call TRBD1 (5 bases). The length of the CDR3 is 14 residues. The germline V gene has CDR1 MNHEY and CDR2 SVGAGI. V lost 5 bases and J 6 bases, leaving 16 bases between the germline ends. The CDR3 bases are TGTGCCAGCAGTGAATCTAGGGGAGGGGCTGAAGCTTTCTTT. Its protein is CASSESRGGAEAFF.

This clone appeared once. This rearrangement joins TRBV30 to TRBJ1-3, with TRBD1 identical over 9 bases. V lost 5 bases and J lost 1; bases outside the gene matches: 0. This CDR3 is built from 13 residues. Per the germline V gene, CDR1 is GTSNPN and CDR2 is SVGIG (reference sequence). The CDR3 nucleotides are TGTGCCTGGGACAGGGGGTCTGGAAACACCATATATTTT. Translated, it gives CAWDRGSGNTIYF. Full variable domain (rest looked up from reference TRBV30 and TRBJ1-3): SQTIHQWPATLVQPVGSPLSLECTVEGTSNPNLYWYRQAAGRGLQLLFYSVGIGQISSEVPQNLSASRPQDRQFILSSKKLLLSDSGFYLCAWDRGSGNTIYFGEGSWLTVV.

The chain recombines TRBV9 with TRBJ2-2; possible D gene TRBD1, 6 bases. V lost 1 base, J lost 6 bases, and 7 bases lay in between. This CDR3 spans 13 amino acids. CDR1 and CDR2 (germline): SGDLS, YYNGEE. Written as DNA, the CDR3 is TGTGCCAGCAGCGTAACAGGGTCCGGGGAGCTGTTTTTT. This gives the protein CASSVTGSGELFF.

V gene TRBV5-1 combines with J gene TRBJ2-1; tentative D call: TRBD2 (5 bases). V was shortened by 3 bases and J by 1 base, with 11 bases between the two germline ends. CDR3 length: 15 amino acids. CDR1 SGHRS and CDR2 YFSETQ come from the germline V gene. The CDR3 loop is CASSSSGWSYNEQFF. For the CDR3, the DNA is TGCGCCAGCAGCTCCTCGGGATGGTCCTACAATGAGCAGTTCTTC.

This CDR3 reads CASSPGQGIYEQYF. The CDR3 DNA reads TGCGCCAGCAGCCCGGGACAGGGGATCTACGAGCAGTACTTC. The rearrangement joins TRBV5-1 to TRBJ2-7, with 10 nucleotides matching TRBD1. CDR1 is SGHRS and CDR2 is YFSETQ in the germline V gene. V shed 4 bases and J 3 bases; nucleotides not matched to a gene: 4. CDR3 length equals 14 residues.

This clone was seen only a few times. This chain connects TRBV4-2 to TRBJ1-3, with a weak D call TRBD1 (5 bases). CDR3 size: 15 residues. Germline CDR1 reads LGHNA; CDR2 reads YNFKEQ. The V end lost 0 bases, the J end lost 7 bases, and 13 bases lay between the germline ends. CDR3 sequence reads: CASSQEEGRANTIYF. CDR3 sequence (DNA): TGTGCCAGCAGCCAAGAAGAAGGCAGGGCTAACACCATATATTTT.

The V call is TRBV6-1, the J call TRBJ2-3, with D perhaps TRBD2 (5 bases). Germline CDR1 reads MNHNS; CDR2 reads SASEGT. V lost 7 bases, J lost 7 bases, and 21 bases lay in between. This CDR3 contains 15 residues. The chain's CDR3 is CASILWAGGGYTQYF. In DNA, the CDR3 is TGTGCCAGCATCCTATGGGCGGGCGGTGGTTATACGCAGTATTTT.

This clone has only one observation. The CDR3 DNA reads TGTGCCAGCAGCTCCCCTAGCGGGGGAGCCTACAATGAGCAGTTCTTC. Protein product: CASSSPSGGAYNEQFF. The chain uses TRBV5-4 and TRBJ2-1; TRBD2 matches 10 bases. The CDR3 totals 16 residues. V was clipped by 3 bases and J by 2 bases; unmatched bases: 5. Germline V gives CDR1 SGHNT, CDR2 YYREEE (reference sequence).